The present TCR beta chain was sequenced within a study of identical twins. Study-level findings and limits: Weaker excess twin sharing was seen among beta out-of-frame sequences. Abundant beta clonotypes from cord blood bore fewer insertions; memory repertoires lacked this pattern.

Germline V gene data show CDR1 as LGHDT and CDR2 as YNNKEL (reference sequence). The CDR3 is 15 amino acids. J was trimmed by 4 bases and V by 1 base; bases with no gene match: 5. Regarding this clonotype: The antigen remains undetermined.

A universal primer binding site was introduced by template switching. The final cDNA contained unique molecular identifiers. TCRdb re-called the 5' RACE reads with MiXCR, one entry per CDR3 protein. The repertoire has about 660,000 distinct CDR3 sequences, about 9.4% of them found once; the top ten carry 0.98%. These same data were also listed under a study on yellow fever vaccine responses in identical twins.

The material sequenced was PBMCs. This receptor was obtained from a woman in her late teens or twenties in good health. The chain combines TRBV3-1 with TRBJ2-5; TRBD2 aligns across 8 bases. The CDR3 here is CASSQVSGGRETQYF. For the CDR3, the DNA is TGTGCCAGCAGCCAAGTGAGCGGGGGAAGAGAGACCCAGTACTTC.